The TCR delta chain described here comes from a study of γδ T cells in repeated Plasmodium falciparum infection. As to this clone: A read error likely explains why the TCRdb protein, taken from a much larger clone, differs from this DNA's translation at residue 12; the protein shown is translated from the DNA.

Flow sorting of PBMC yielded separate Vgamma9/Vdelta2+ and Vdelta2-negative gammadelta T cell populations for bulk repertoire analysis. TCRdb made new clone calls on the multiplex PCR reads using CATT. The sample gives tens of thousands of delta-chain clones, 0.85% to 1% of which show up once; more than 9% is in the top ten. This CDR3 spans 24 amino acids. V was cut by 0 bases and J by 1 base, with 38 bases left in between. The germline CDR1 and CDR2 sequences are GEAIGNYY and EKD. The sample was gamma-delta T cells from blood. The receptor was isolated from a pool of human donors (malaria-infected and uninfected, not separated). The rearrangement joins TRDV2 to TRDJ1, with a weak D call TRDD3 (8 bases). TCRdb gives no J gene; it was assigned here by matching the DNA to germline. The CDR3 sequence: CACDTVKLGLPSGTGGSLTDKLIF. The DNA for the CDR3 is TGTGCCTGTGACACCGTGAAGCTCGGCCTTCCTTCAGGAACTGGGGGTTCTCTCACCGATAAACTCATCTTT.